This TCR beta chain was recovered during a study of T cell responses to AZD1222 COVID-19 vaccine. With V trimmed by 8 bases and J by 0 bases, 6 bases remained unmatched. CDR1 is LNHDA, CDR2 SQIVND, per germline (reference sequence). This CDR3 is 14 amino acids long. Here immunoSEQ multiplex PCR was the method, and the copy in TCRdb shows in-frame clones only, minus some. This table has approximately 130,000 clones, more than 90% appearing once. The chain couples TRBV19 to TRBJ1-1, with 7 bases that match TRBD1. The source material was peripheral blood, sampled on day 0 of AZD1222 vaccination. This TCR derives from an adult in good health. CDR3 loop: CASRTQGVNTEAFF. As DNA, the CDR3 is TGTGCCAGTCGAACCCAGGGGGTGAACACTGAAGCTTTCTTT.